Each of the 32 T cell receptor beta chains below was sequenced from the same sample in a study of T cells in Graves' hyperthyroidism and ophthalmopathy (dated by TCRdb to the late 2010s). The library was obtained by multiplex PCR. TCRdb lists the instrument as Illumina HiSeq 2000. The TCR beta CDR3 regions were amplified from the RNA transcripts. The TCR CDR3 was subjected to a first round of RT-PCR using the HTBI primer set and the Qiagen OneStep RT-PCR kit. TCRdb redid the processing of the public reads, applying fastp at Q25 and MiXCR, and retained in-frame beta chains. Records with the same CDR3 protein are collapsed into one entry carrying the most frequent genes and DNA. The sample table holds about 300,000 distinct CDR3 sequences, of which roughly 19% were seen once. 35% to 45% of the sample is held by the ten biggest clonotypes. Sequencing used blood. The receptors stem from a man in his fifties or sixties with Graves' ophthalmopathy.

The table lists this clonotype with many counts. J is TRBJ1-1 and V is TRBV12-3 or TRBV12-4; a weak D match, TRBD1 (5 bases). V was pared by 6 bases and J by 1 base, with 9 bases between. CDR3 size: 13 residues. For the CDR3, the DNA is TGTGCCAGCAGACCGACAGCGAACACTGAAGCTTTCTTT. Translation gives CASRPTANTEAFF.

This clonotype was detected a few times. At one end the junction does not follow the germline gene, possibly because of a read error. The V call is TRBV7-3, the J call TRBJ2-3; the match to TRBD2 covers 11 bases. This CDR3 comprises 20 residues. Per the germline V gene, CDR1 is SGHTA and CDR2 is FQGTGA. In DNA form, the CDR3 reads TGTGTCAGCAGCCGTATGCCCCCGGGACTAGCGGCCTATAGCACAGATACGCAGTATTTT. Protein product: CVSSRMPPGLAAYSTDTQYF.

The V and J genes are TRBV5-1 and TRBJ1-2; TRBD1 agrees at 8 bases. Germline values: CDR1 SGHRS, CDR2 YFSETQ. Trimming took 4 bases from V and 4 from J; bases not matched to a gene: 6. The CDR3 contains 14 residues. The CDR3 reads CASSVTQGAYGYTF. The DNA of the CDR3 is TGCGCCAGCAGCGTCACGCAGGGGGCCTATGGCTACACCTTC. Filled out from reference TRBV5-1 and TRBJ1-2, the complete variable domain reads KAGVTQTPRYLIKTRGQQVTLSCSPISGHRSVSWYQQTPGQGLQFLFEYFSETQRNKGNFPGRFSGRQFSNSRSEMNVSTLELGDSALYLCASSVTQGAYGYTFGSGTRLTVV.

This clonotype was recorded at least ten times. The CDR3 sequence: CASSKAFSGNTIYF. In DNA, the CDR3 is TGTGCCAGCTCCAAGGCCTTCTCTGGAAACACCATATATTTT. This chain joins TRBV13 and TRBJ1-3; no firm D call. The V and J ends lost 8 bases and 0 bases respectively, with 11 bases between them. CDR1 and CDR2 from the germline V gene are PRHDT and FYEKMQ (reference sequence). The CDR3 runs to 14 residues.

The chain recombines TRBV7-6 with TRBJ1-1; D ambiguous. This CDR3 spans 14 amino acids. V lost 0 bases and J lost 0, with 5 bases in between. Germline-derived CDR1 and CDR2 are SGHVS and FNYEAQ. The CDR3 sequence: CASSLAPVNTEAFF. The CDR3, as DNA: TGTGCCAGCAGCTTAGCGCCAGTGAACACTGAAGCTTTCTTT.

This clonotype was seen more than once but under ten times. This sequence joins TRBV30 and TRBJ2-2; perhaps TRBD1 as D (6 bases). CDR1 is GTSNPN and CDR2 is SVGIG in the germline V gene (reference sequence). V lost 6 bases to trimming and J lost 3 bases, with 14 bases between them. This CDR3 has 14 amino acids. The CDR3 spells CACRQGSYTGELFF. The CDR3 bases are TGTGCCTGCCGCCAGGGGTCGTACACCGGGGAGCTGTTTTTT.

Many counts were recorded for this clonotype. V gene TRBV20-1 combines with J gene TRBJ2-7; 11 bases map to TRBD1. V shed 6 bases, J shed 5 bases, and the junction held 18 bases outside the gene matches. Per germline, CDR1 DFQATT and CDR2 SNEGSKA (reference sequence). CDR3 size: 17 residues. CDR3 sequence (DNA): TGCAGTGCCGAGATCGTATGGCCGGGACAGGGGGTCGACGAGCAGTACTTC. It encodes CSAEIVWPGQGVDEQYF.

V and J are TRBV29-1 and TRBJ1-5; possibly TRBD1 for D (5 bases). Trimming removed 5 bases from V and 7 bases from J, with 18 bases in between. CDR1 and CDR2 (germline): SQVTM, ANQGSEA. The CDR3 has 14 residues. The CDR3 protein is CSVLSSSGGQPQHF. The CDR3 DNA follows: TGCAGCGTTTTAAGTTCATCGGGGGGGCAGCCCCAGCATTTT.

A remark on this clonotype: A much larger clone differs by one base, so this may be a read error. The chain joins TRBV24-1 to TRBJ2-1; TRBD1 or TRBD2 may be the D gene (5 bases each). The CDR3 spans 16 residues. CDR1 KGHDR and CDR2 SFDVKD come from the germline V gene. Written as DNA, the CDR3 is TGTGCCACCAGTGGGGCGGGTCAGGGACCCTACGATGAGCAGTTCTTC. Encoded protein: CATSGAGQGPYDEQFF.

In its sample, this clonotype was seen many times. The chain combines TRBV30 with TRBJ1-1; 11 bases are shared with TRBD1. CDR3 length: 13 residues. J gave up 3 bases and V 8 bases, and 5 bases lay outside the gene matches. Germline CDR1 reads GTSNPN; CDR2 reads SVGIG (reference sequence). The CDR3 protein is CAGTGGGYTEAFF. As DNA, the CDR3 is TGTGCCGGGACAGGGGGAGGGTACACTGAAGCTTTCTTT.

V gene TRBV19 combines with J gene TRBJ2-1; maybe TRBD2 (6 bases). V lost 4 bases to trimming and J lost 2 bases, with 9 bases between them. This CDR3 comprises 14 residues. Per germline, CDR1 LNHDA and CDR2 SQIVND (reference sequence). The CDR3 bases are TGTGCCAGTAGTAGCGGGGCCACCTACAATGAGCAGTTCTTC. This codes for CASSSGATYNEQFF.

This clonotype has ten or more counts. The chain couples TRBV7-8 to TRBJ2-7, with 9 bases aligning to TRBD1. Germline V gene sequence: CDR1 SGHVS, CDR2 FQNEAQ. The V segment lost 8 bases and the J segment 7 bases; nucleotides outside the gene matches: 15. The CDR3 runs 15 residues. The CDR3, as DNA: TGTGCCAGCGCTACCCCCGGGACAGGGAAATGGGAGCAGTACTTC. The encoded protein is CASATPGTGKWEQYF.

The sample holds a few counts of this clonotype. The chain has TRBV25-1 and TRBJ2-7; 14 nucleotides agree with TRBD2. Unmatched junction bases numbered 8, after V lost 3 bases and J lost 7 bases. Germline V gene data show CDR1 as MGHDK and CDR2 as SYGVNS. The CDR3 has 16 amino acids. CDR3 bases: TGTGCCAGCAGTGATCGGACGGGACTAGCGGGAGTTGAGCAGTACTTC. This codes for CASSDRTGLAGVEQYF.

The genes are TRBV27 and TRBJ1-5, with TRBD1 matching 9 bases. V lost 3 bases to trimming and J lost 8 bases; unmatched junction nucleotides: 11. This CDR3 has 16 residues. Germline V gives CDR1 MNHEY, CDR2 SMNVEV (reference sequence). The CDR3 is CASSLNAGTGPKPQHF. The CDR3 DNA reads TGTGCCAGCAGTTTGAATGCCGGGACAGGGCCTAAGCCCCAGCATTTT.

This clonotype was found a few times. CDR3 coding DNA: TGTGCCAGCAGTTACTGTGGTGAGCAGTTCTTC. Protein: CASSYCGEQFF. The chain links TRBV6-5 to TRBJ2-1; the D is unclear. Germline assignment: CDR1 MNHEY and CDR2 SVGAGI. V was clipped by 1 base and J by 9 bases, with 4 bases between them. The length of the CDR3 is 11 residues.

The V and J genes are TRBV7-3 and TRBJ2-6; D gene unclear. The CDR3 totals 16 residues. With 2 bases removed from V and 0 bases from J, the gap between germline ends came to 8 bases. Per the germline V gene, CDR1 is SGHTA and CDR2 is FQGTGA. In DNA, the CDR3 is TGTGCCAGCAGCTTACAGCCAGCCTCTGGGGCCAACGTCCTGACTTTC. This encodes CASSLQPASGANVLTF.

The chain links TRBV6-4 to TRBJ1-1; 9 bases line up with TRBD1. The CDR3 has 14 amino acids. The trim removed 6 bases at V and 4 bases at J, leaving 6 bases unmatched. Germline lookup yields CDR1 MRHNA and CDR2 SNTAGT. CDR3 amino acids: CASRPGQGSTEAFF. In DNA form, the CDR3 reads TGTGCCAGCAGACCGGGACAGGGATCCACTGAAGCTTTCTTT.

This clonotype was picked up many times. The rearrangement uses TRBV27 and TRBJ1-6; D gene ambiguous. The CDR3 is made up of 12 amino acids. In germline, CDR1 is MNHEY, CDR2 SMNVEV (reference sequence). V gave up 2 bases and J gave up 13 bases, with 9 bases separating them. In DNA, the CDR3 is TGTGCCAGCAGTTTACTCGGCCGGCCCCTCCACTTT. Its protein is CASSLLGRPLHF.

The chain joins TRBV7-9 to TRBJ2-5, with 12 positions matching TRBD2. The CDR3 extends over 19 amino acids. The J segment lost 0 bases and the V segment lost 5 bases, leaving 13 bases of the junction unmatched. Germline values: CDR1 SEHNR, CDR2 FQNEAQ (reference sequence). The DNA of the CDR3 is TGTGCCAGCAGCCCCCGGGAACTAGCGGGAGGCCCGTACCAAGAGACCCAGTACTTC. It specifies CASSPRELAGGPYQETQYF.

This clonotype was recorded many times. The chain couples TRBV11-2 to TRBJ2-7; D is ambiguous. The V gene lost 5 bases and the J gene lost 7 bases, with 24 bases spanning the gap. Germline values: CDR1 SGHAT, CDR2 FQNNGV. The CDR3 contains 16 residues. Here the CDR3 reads CASSLLAPALAEEQYF. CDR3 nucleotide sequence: TGTGCCAGCAGCCTCCTTGCGCCAGCCCTCGCGGAGGAGCAGTACTTC. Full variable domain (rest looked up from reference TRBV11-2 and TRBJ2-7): EAGVAQSPRYKIIEKRQSVAFWCNPISGHATLYWYQQILGQGPKLLIQFQNNGVVDDSQLPKDRFSAERLKGVDSTLKIQPAKLEDSAVYLCASSLLAPALAEEQYFGPGTRLTVT.

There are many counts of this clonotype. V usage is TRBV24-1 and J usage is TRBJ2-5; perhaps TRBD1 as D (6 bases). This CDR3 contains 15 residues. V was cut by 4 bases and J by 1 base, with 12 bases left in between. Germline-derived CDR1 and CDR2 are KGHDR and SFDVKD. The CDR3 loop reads CATSDHTRGQETQYF. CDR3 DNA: TGTGCCACCAGTGACCACACCAGGGGCCAAGAGACCCAGTACTTC.

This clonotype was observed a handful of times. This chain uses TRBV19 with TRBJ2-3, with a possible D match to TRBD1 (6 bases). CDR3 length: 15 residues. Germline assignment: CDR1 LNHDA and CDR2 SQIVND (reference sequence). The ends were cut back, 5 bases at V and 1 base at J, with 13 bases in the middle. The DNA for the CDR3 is TGTGCCAGTAGTCCTACAGGGTGGGGCACAGATACGCAGTATTTT. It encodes CASSPTGWGTDTQYF.

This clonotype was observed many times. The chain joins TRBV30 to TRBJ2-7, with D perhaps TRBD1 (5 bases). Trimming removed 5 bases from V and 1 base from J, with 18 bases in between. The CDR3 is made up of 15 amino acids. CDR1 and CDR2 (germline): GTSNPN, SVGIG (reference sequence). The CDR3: CAWGIGQGNSYEQYF. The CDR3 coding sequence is TGTGCCTGGGGAATCGGGCAGGGCAATTCCTACGAGCAGTACTTC.

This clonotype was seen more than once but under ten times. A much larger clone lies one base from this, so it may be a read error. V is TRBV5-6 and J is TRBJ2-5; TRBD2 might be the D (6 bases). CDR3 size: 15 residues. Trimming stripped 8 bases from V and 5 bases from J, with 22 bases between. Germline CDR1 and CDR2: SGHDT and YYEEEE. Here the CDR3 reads CASTPIGLTWETQYF. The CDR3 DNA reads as TGTGCCAGTACACCAATAGGACTAACCTGGGAGACCCAGTACTTC.

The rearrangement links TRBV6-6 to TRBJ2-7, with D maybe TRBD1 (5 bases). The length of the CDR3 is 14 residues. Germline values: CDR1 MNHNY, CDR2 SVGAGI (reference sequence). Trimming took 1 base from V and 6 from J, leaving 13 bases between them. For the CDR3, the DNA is TGTGCCAGCAGTTACTTACTCCAGGGTTCCGAGCAGTACTTC. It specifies CASSYLLQGSEQYF.

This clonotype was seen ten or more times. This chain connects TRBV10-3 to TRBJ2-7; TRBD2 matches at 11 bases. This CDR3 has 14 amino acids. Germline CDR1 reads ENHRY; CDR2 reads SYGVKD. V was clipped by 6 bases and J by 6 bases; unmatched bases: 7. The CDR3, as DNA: TGTGCCATCAGGGTAGCGGGAGGGCCGGGCGAGCAGTACTTC. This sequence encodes CAIRVAGGPGEQYF.

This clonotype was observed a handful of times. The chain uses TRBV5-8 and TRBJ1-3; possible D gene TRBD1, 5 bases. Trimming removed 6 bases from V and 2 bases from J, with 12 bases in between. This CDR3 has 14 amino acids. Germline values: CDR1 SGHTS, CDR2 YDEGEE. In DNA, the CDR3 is TGTGCCAGCACCACTTGGGGGGCTGGAAACACCATATATTTT. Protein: CASTTWGAGNTIYF.

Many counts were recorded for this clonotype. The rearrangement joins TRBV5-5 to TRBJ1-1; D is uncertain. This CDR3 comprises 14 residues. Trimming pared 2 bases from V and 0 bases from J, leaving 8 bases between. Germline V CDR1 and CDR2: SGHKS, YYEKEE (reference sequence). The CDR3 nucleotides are TGTGCCAGCAGCTTTAGGGATCTGAACACTGAAGCTTTCTTT. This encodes CASSFRDLNTEAFF.

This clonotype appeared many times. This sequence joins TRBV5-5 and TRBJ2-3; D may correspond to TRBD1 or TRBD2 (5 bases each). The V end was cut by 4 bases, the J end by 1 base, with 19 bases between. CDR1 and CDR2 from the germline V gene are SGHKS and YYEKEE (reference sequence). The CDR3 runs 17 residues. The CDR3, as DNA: TGTGCCAGCAGCCGTAATACGATTCGGGACGGCACAGATACGCAGTATTTT. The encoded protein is CASSRNTIRDGTDTQYF.

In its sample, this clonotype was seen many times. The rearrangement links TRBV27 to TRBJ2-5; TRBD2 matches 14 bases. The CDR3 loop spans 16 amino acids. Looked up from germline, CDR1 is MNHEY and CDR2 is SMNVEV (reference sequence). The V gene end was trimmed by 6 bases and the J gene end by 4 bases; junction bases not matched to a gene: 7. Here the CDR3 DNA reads TGTGCCAGCAGGCCGGGACTAGCGGGAGATGTAGAGACCCAGTACTTC. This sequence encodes CASRPGLAGDVETQYF.

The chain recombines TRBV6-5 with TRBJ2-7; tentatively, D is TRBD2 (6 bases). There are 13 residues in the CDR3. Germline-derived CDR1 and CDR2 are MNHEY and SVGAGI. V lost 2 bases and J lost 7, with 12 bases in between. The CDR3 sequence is CASSYGGGWEQYF. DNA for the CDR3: TGTGCCAGCAGTTACGGTGGGGGGTGGGAGCAGTACTTC.

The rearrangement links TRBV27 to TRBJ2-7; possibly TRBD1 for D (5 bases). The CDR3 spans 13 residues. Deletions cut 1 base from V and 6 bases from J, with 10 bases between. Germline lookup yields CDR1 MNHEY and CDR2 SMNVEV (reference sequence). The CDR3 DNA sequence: TGTGCCAGCAGTTTATTGCAGGGCATCGAGCAGTACTTC. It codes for CASSLLQGIEQYF.